This T cell receptor (beta chain) was recovered during a study of shared clonotypes between healthy human individuals. The table came from immunoSEQ multiplex PCR; TCRdb's copy has only in-frame clones and leaves some out. This sample yields more than 1,200,000 clones, of which approximately 98.5% are seen a single time; around 0.38% belongs to the top ten. The CDR3 loop spans 15 amino acids. With 3 bases removed from V and 2 bases from J, the gap between germline ends came to 13 bases. The germline gives CDR1 SGHVS, CDR2 FNYEAQ. The chain joins TRBV7-6 to TRBJ2-5; D is unresolved. This TCR came from a man younger than 40 in good health. The sample comprised naive CD4+ T cells sorted from blood. Subset in this sample: CD45RA+ positively selected. The CDR3 DNA reads as TGTGCCAGCAGCTTGGCAGCCGACTCACAAGAGACCCAGTACTTC. This translates into CASSLAADSQETQYF.